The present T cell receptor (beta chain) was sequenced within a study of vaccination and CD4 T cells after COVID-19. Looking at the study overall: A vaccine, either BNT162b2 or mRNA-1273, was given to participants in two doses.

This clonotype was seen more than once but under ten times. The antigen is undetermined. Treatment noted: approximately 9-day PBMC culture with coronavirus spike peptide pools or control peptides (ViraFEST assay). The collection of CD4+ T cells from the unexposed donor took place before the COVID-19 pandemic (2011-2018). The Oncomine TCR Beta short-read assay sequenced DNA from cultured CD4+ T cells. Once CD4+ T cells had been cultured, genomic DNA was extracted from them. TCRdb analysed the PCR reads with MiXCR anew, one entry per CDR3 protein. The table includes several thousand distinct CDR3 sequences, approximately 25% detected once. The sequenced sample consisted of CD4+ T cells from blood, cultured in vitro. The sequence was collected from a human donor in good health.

The CDR3 coding sequence is TGTGCCAGCAGCTTACTACCTGAGGGGGTGGGGAACTATGGCTACACCTTC. Its translation is CASSLLPEGVGNYGYTF. The chain carries TRBV7-9 and TRBJ1-2, with TRBD1 as a possible D gene (6 bases). The CDR3 runs 17 residues. Germline CDR1 is SEHNR and CDR2 is FQNEAQ (reference sequence). Trimming pared 2 bases from V and 2 bases from J, leaving 18 bases between.